This TCR beta chain was sequenced during a study of blood T cell repertoires in COVID-19. Study summary: Collection of acute and convalescent COVID-19 samples took place in the United States, Italy and Spain.

Assay: immunoSEQ multiplex PCR; the TCRdb copy retains only in-frame clones and omits some. The table shows over 150,000 clones, with 84% occurring only once. This CDR3 has 16 residues. V lost 2 bases and J lost 2, with 13 bases in between. Germline V gene data show CDR1 as SGHTA and CDR2 as FQGNSA. This receptor was taken from a man aged 18-30 years with active or convalescent COVID-19. Sequenced material: peripheral blood. This chain connects TRBV7-2 to TRBJ1-3; D remains unclear. In DNA, the CDR3 is TGTGCCAGCAGCTTAAGACGGGCGGGCCCTGGAAACACCATATATTTT. The encoded protein is CASSLRRAGPGNTIYF.